The 27 T cell receptor beta chains in this list originate from one sample, sequenced in a study of CD8 T cells in ankylosing spondylitis. TCRdb processed the 5' RACE reads anew with MiXCR; each CDR3 protein has one entry. The sample includes 150,000 to 200,000 distinct CDR3 sequences, 13% of them seen just once. The sample comprised blood, either unsorted or a sorted T cell fraction (not recorded which). The receptors were gathered from a female donor with ankylosing spondylitis or in good health (not recorded which).

The chain uses TRBV7-9 and TRBJ2-1, with D uncertain. Germline-derived CDR1 and CDR2 are SEHNR and FQNEAQ (reference sequence). The CDR3 has 13 residues. Deletions cut 1 base from V and 8 bases from J, with 9 bases between. CDR3 nucleotide sequence: TGTGCCAGCAGCTTAGTGGCTTGGGATGAGCAGTTCTTC. This translates into CASSLVAWDEQFF.

This clonotype was detected only a few times. The chain recombines TRBV5-4 with TRBJ2-7; D is ambiguous. Germline V gene sequence: CDR1 SGHNT, CDR2 YYREEE (reference sequence). This CDR3 contains 13 residues. V gave up 1 base and J gave up 0 bases, with 5 bases separating them. CDR3 sequence (DNA): TGTGCCAGCAGCTTGTGGGCCTCCTACGAGCAGTACTTC. Translated, it gives CASSLWASYEQYF. Together with reference TRBV5-4 and TRBJ2-7, the CDR3 gives the full variable domain: ETGVTQSPTHLIKTRGQQVTLRCSSQSGHNTVSWYQQALGQGPQFIFQYYREEENGRGNFPPRFSGLQFPNYSSELNVNALELDDSALYLCASSLWASYEQYFGPGTRLTVT.

The table lists this clonotype with a few counts. This chain connects TRBV20-1 to TRBJ2-7, with 8 bases that match TRBD1. Germline CDR1 DFQATT, CDR2 SNEGSKA (reference sequence). V shed 3 bases and J 2 bases; nucleotides not matched to a gene: 3. The CDR3 spans 13 residues. The CDR3 DNA reads as TGCAGTGCTAGGCGACAGGGGACCTACGAGCAGTACTTC. This gives the protein CSARRQGTYEQYF.

The chain employs TRBV19 and TRBJ2-1; D not certain. The CDR3 contains 11 residues. Deletions cut 5 bases from V and 8 bases from J, with 7 bases between. CDR1 and CDR2 from the germline V gene are LNHDA and SQIVND (reference sequence). The DNA for the CDR3 is TGTGCCAGTAGTGATAGGGATGAGCAGTTCTTC. Translating gives CASSDRDEQFF.

This clonotype was found many times. The chain employs TRBV20-1 and TRBJ1-1, with unresolved D. Trimming removed 5 bases from V and 10 bases from J, with 14 bases in between. This CDR3 spans 11 amino acids. Germline-derived CDR1 and CDR2 are DFQATT and SNEGSKA (reference sequence). The CDR3 here is CSAARSGGAFF. In DNA form, the CDR3 reads TGCAGTGCTGCCCGATCCGGCGGAGCTTTCTTT.

This clonotype appeared a few times. This chain uses TRBV6-1 with TRBJ1-5; 8 bases map to TRBD1. Germline CDR1 reads MNHNS; CDR2 reads SASEGT. The length of the CDR3 is 15 residues. Losses at the gene ends were 6 bases for V and 6 bases for J; bases not matched to a gene: 10. The chain's CDR3 is CASSRTTGGSQPQHF. The CDR3 nucleotides are TGTGCCAGCAGCCGTACTACAGGGGGTAGTCAGCCCCAGCATTTT.

This clonotype was found many times. CDR3: CASSLQGGTGNEQYF. In DNA form, the CDR3 reads TGCGCCAGCAGCCTTCAGGGAGGGACAGGAAACGAGCAGTACTTC. V gene TRBV5-1 combines with J gene TRBJ2-7; tentative D call: TRBD1 (8 bases). The CDR3 runs 15 residues. Germline lookup yields CDR1 SGHRS and CDR2 YFSETQ. The V gene lost 4 bases and the J gene lost 5 bases, with 19 bases spanning the gap. The full variable domain, completed using reference TRBV5-1 and TRBJ2-7, is KAGVTQTPRYLIKTRGQQVTLSCSPISGHRSVSWYQQTPGQGLQFLFEYFSETQRNKGNFPGRFSGRQFSNSRSEMNVSTLELGDSALYLCASSLQGGTGNEQYFGPGTRLTVT.

The gene calls are TRBV7-2 and TRBJ2-1; the match to TRBD1 covers 7 bases. The CDR3 covers 17 residues. V shed 6 bases and J 2 bases; nucleotides not matched to a gene: 13. Germline V gene lookup returns CDR1 SGHTA and CDR2 FQGNSA. CDR3 in DNA: TGTGCCAGCAGATCAAGACAGGGAGCGCCTACCTACAATGAGCAGTTCTTC. Protein sequence: CASRSRQGAPTYNEQFF.

The V and J genes are TRBV7-3 and TRBJ2-4; a possible D gene is TRBD2 (5 bases). Trimming shortened V by 5 bases and J by 6 bases, and 11 bases separated the two germline ends. This CDR3 region has 13 residues. CDR1 and CDR2 (germline): SGHTA, FQGTGA. The CDR3 is CASSPASGNIQYF. The CDR3 DNA reads as TGTGCCAGCAGCCCTGCGAGCGGAAACATTCAGTACTTC.

The rearrangement links TRBV20-1 to TRBJ2-1; D may be TRBD1 (6 bases). Trimming cost V 5 bases and J 2 bases, with 16 bases left between them. Germline CDR1 is DFQATT and CDR2 is SNEGSKA (reference sequence). The CDR3 is 15 amino acids. CDR3 region: CSAFPTGLPYNEQFF. The CDR3, as DNA: TGCAGTGCTTTCCCGACAGGCCTACCCTACAATGAGCAGTTCTTC.

The sample holds many counts of this clonotype. J is TRBJ1-1 and V is TRBV4-3; possibly TRBD1 for D (5 bases). V lost 2 bases and J lost 5, with 12 bases in between. CDR1 and CDR2 from the germline V gene are LGHNA and YSLEER. The CDR3 contains 14 residues. CDR3 nucleotides: TGCGCCAGCAGCCAACAGGGTTGGGGAACTGAAGCTTTCTTT. Translation: CASSQQGWGTEAFF.

As to this clonotype: Just one base apart from a much larger clone, this may be a read error. Given the absence of the conserved phenylalanine or tryptophan at the CDR3 end, a read error is likely. The chain has TRBV3-1 and TRBJ1-1; unclear D gene. V was trimmed by 4 bases and J by 1 base, leaving 13 bases between them. This CDR3 is 15 amino acids long. Germline CDR1 and CDR2: LGHDT and YNNKEL (reference sequence). CDR3 amino acids: CASSLSWVKNTEAFS. In DNA form, the CDR3 reads TGTGCCAGCAGCCTCTCATGGGTTAAGAACACTGAAGCTTTCTCT.

This clonotype was seen repeatedly, ten times or more. V is TRBV4-3 and J is TRBJ2-1, with D uncertain. The CDR3 covers 14 residues. The germline gives CDR1 LGHNA, CDR2 YSLEER. V lost 0 bases and J 4 bases, leaving 7 bases between the germline ends. Written as DNA, the CDR3 is TGCGCCAGCAGCCAAGATACTCCATACAATGAGCAGTTCTTC. Amino acids: CASSQDTPYNEQFF.

This clonotype came up many times. V usage is TRBV7-9 and J usage is TRBJ1-1; D is unresolved. V was shortened by 3 bases and J by 5 bases, with 7 bases between the two germline ends. This CDR3 has 12 residues. Germline V gene sequence: CDR1 SEHNR, CDR2 FQNEAQ (reference sequence). The CDR3 region has the DNA TGTGCCAGCAGCTTCAAGGGTACTGAAGCTTTCTTT. Translation gives CASSFKGTEAFF.

There are a few counts of this clonotype. The chain carries TRBV11-3 and TRBJ2-1; D ambiguous. Germline V gene lookup returns CDR1 SGHNT and CDR2 YENEEA. V was clipped by 3 bases and J by 0 bases, with 9 bases between them. This CDR3 is 15 amino acids long. The CDR3 DNA reads as TGTGCCAGCAGCTTTAGTGAAAGCTCCTACAATGAGCAGTTCTTC. Its protein product is CASSFSESSYNEQFF.

In its sample, this clonotype was seen a few times. This sequence joins TRBV4-3 and TRBJ2-1, with 8 bases matching TRBD2. V was clipped by 4 bases and J by 1 base; unmatched bases: 9. This CDR3 is built from 17 residues. Germline V gives CDR1 LGHNA, CDR2 YSLEER. The CDR3 spells CASSPYLSGSSYNEQFF. The CDR3 DNA is TGCGCCAGCAGCCCCTACCTAAGCGGGAGTTCCTACAATGAGCAGTTCTTC.

This clonotype was detected ten times or more. The CDR3 is CASSAGPGNTIYF. As DNA, the CDR3 is TGTGCCAGCAGCGCAGGGCCTGGAAACACCATATATTTT. This chain connects TRBV12-3 or TRBV12-4 to TRBJ1-3; D possibly corresponds to TRBD1 (5 bases). The germline V and J ends were trimmed by 6 bases and 2 bases, with 8 bases remaining between them. The CDR3 has 13 residues.

This clonotype came up a few times. The J gene is TRBJ2-7, the V gene TRBV11-2; 14 bases align to TRBD2. V shed 4 bases and J 5 bases; nucleotides not matched to a gene: 16. The CDR3 runs to 19 residues. Germline values: CDR1 SGHAT, CDR2 FQNNGV. The CDR3 DNA sequence: TGTGCCAGCAGCTCCGCGGGACTAGCGGGAGTCAAGGGACTCCACGAGCAGTACTTC. Translation gives CASSSAGLAGVKGLHEQYF. Using reference TRBV11-2 and TRBJ2-7 for the parts outside the CDR3, the full variable domain is EAGVAQSPRYKIIEKRQSVAFWCNPISGHATLYWYQQILGQGPKLLIQFQNNGVVDDSQLPKDRFSAERLKGVDSTLKIQPAKLEDSAVYLCASSSAGLAGVKGLHEQYFGPGTRLTVT.

This clonotype was detected ten times or more. This chain connects TRBV4-3 to TRBJ1-1; tentatively, D is TRBD1 (6 bases). The CDR3 has 15 amino acids. Germline values: CDR1 LGHNA, CDR2 YSLEER. V lost 2 bases and J lost 1, with 11 bases in between. Here the CDR3 DNA reads TGCGCCAGCAGCCAACAGACAGGCACGAACACTGAAGCTTTCTTT. This translates into CASSQQTGTNTEAFF.

V gene TRBV7-9 combines with J gene TRBJ2-5; D is unresolved. Looked up from germline, CDR1 is SEHNR and CDR2 is FQNEAQ (reference sequence). This CDR3 comprises 15 residues. The V end was cut by 4 bases, the J end by 2 bases, with 14 bases between. The CDR3 spells CASSSVPPDQETQYF. The CDR3 DNA is TGTGCCAGCAGCTCCGTTCCGCCGGATCAAGAGACCCAGTACTTC.

This clonotype was picked up a small number of times. The chain links TRBV7-8 to TRBJ2-4, with 10 bases matching TRBD1. Germline V CDR1 and CDR2: SGHVS, FQNEAQ. V dropped 5 bases and J dropped 5; count of bases not matched to a gene: 12. The CDR3 contains 17 residues. CDR3 coding DNA: TGTGCCAGCAGCCCCCGGGACAGGGGCACTCTACAAAACATTCAGTACTTC. Amino acid sequence: CASSPRDRGTLQNIQYF.

This clonotype was recorded a few times. The CDR3 spells CASRRSGSEHNEQFF. In DNA, the CDR3 is TGTGCCAGCAGACGGAGCGGGAGCGAGCACAATGAGCAGTTCTTC. The genes are TRBV6-1 and TRBJ2-1; 8 nucleotides agree with TRBD2. Germline V gene data show CDR1 as MNHNS and CDR2 as SASEGT. The CDR3 sequence is 15 residues long. The ends lost 6 bases at V and 5 bases at J; junction bases unmatched: 9.

This rearrangement joins TRBV11-2 to TRBJ1-4, with 12 bases lining up with TRBD1. The CDR3 is 19 residues long. The germline V gene has CDR1 SGHAT and CDR2 FQNNGV. V gave up 2 bases and J gave up 11 bases; unmatched junction bases: 18. The CDR3, as DNA: TGTGCCAGCAGCTTAAGAGCCCCGGGACAGGGGGCCCTGATGGAGAAACTGTTTTTT. The encoded protein is CASSLRAPGQGALMEKLFF.

This clonotype was observed once. One end of the junction fails to match germline, which may point to a read error. J is TRBJ2-7 and V is TRBV12-3 or TRBV12-4; 14 bases are shared with TRBD2. CDR3 length equals 17 residues. CDR3 residues: CAGSQRGGTSGSYEQYF. CDR3 coding DNA: TGTGCCGGCAGCCAAAGGGGAGGGACTAGCGGGAGCTACGAGCAGTACTTC.

In this sample, this clonotype turned up a few times. This CDR3 fails to terminate in the conserved phenylalanine or tryptophan, so it likely reflects a read error. The DNA is left out, because the CDR3 cannot be placed on it with certainty; the CDR3 is given as TCRdb lists it. CDR3: CASSPGLAAPTRPNL. The chain recombines TRBV5-1 with TRBJ2-1; no check of the table's D call, TRBD2, against the DNA was made. Per germline, CDR1 SGHRS and CDR2 YFSETQ. The CDR3 is 15 amino acids in total, end residues counted.

This clonotype was counted at least ten times. The genes are TRBV13 and TRBJ2-7; 7 positions agree with TRBD1. The CDR3 has 13 residues. CDR1 is PRHDT and CDR2 is FYEKMQ in the germline V gene (reference sequence). V dropped 5 bases and J dropped 2; count of bases not matched to a gene: 3. CDR3 protein: CASSRTGTYEQYF. The CDR3 DNA reads as TGTGCCAGCAGCCGGACAGGTACCTACGAGCAGTACTTC.

This clonotype was detected ten times or more. CDR3 region: CSVAGFMGTEAFF. CDR3 nucleotide sequence: TGCAGCGTTGCTGGATTTATGGGGACTGAAGCTTTCTTT. The rearrangement uses TRBV29-1 and TRBJ1-1; D not certain. This CDR3 region has 13 residues. Germline V gene lookup returns CDR1 SQVTM and CDR2 ANQGSEA. The ends were cut back, 4 bases at V and 5 bases at J, with 14 bases in the middle.